These 30 T cell receptor beta chains originate from one sample sequenced in a study of cytomegalovirus exposure and HLA in healthy donors. The PCR had 60 Vbeta and 13 Jbeta primers. Method: immunoSEQ multiplex PCR; TCRdb's copy keeps in-frame clones and lacks some. The sample shows about 180,000 clones, roughly 80% of them seen only once. The sequencing sample was made of PBMCs. The receptors were sampled from a woman in her late teens or twenties in good health and CMV-seropositive.

The V call is TRBV7-2, the J call TRBJ2-5; 8 bases are a match to TRBD2. The V gene's germline CDR1 is SGHTA and CDR2 FQGNSA. V shed 1 base, J shed 2 bases, and the junction held 3 bases outside the gene matches. This CDR3 has 15 residues. The CDR3 sequence: CASSLVIAGQETQYF. CDR3 bases: TGTGCCAGCAGCTTAGTTATAGCGGGACAAGAGACCCAGTACTTC.

The V gene is TRBV25-1, the J gene TRBJ1-1, with 9 positions matching TRBD1. Germline CDR1 MGHDK, CDR2 SYGVNS. The CDR3 runs 14 residues. V shed 7 bases, J shed 4 bases, and the junction held 7 bases outside the gene matches. The CDR3 DNA is TGTGCCAGCACCCCCGGGACAGGGCGCACTGAAGCTTTCTTT. It encodes CASTPGTGRTEAFF.

This chain links TRBV15 with TRBJ2-3; 8 nucleotides agree with TRBD1. Unmatched junction bases numbered 10, after V lost 0 bases and J lost 2 bases. CDR1 is LNHNV and CDR2 is YYDKDF in the germline V gene (reference sequence). The CDR3 contains 18 residues. The DNA of the CDR3 is TGTGCCACCAGCAGAGATAGATCGGGACAGGTTATCACAGATACGCAGTATTTT. Amino acid sequence: CATSRDRSGQVITDTQYF.

A single count supports this clone. The genes are TRBV4-2 and TRBJ2-7; D is unresolved. V was pared by 0 bases and J by 2 bases, with 11 bases between. Per the germline V gene, CDR1 is LGHNA and CDR2 is YNFKEQ. The CDR3 sequence is 15 residues long. CDR3 loop: CASSQENRATYEQYF. The CDR3 DNA sequence: TGTGCCAGCAGCCAAGAAAACAGAGCCACCTACGAGCAGTACTTC.

The chain has TRBV5-8 and TRBJ1-2; D ambiguous. The CDR3 has 12 residues. Trimming shortened V by 4 bases and J by 13 bases, and 17 bases separated the two germline ends. The germline V gene encodes CDR1 SGHTS and CDR2 YDEGEE. The CDR3 loop is CASSILEADCTF. The CDR3 nucleotides read TGTGCCAGCAGCATCTTAGAGGCCGACTGCACCTTC.

The genes are TRBV19 and TRBJ1-6; 9 bases are shared with TRBD1. This CDR3 comprises 18 residues. The trim removed 3 bases at V and 2 bases at J, leaving 8 bases unmatched. Germline CDR1 and CDR2: LNHDA and SQIVND (reference sequence). CDR3 region: CASSMGTGLGAYNSPLHF. The CDR3, as DNA: TGTGCCAGTAGTATGGGGACAGGGCTTGGCGCCTATAATTCACCCCTCCACTTT.

The chain carries TRBV7-2 and TRBJ2-1; D gene unclear. Germline V gene data show CDR1 as SGHTA and CDR2 as FQGNSA. The CDR3 covers 13 residues. Trimming removed 5 bases from V and 7 bases from J, with 12 bases in between. The CDR3: CASSKQKVNEQFF. The CDR3 region has the DNA TGTGCCAGCAGCAAACAGAAGGTGAATGAGCAGTTCTTC. Drawing the rest from reference TRBV7-2 and TRBJ2-1, the complete variable domain is GAGVSQSPSNKVTEKGKDVELRCDPISGHTALYWYRQSLGQGLEFLIYFQGNSAPDKSGLPSDRFSAERTGGSVSTLTIQRTQQEDSAVYLCASSKQKVNEQFFGPGTRLTVL.

The chain uses TRBV19 and TRBJ2-5; 12 bases align to TRBD2. CDR1 and CDR2 (germline): LNHDA, SQIVND (reference sequence). Losses at the gene ends were 4 bases for V and 4 bases for J; bases not matched to a gene: 10. The CDR3 contains 17 residues. DNA of the CDR3: TGTGCCAGTAGTAGACTAGCGGGGGATTACGGGGCAGAGACCCAGTACTTC. Protein product: CASSRLAGDYGAETQYF.

This clone was detected a few times. Other DNA sequences in this specimen translate into the identical CDR3. CDR3 in DNA: TGCAGCGTTGAAGGGCTGATGAACACTGAAGCTTTCTTT. Protein product: CSVEGLMNTEAFF. The chain combines TRBV29-1 with TRBJ1-1; no clear D gene. V lost 1 base and J lost 0, with 6 bases in between. CDR1 and CDR2 from the germline V gene are SQVTM and ANQGSEA. The CDR3 contains 13 residues.

This clone was recorded only once. The rearrangement joins TRBV5-1 to TRBJ2-7; TRBD1 matches 7 bases. The CDR3 is 15 residues long. Germline-derived CDR1 and CDR2 are SGHRS and YFSETQ. With 4 bases clipped from V and 1 base from J, the junction kept 8 bases outside the gene matches. CDR3 in DNA: TGCGCCAGCAGCACGAACCGGGACAGTTCCTACGAGCAGTACTTC. This encodes CASSTNRDSSYEQYF.

The chain employs TRBV4-1 and TRBJ1-2; maybe TRBD1 (5 bases). The CDR3 consists of 13 residues. Trimming removed 2 bases at V and 8 bases at J, with 12 bases between. Germline CDR1 is MGHRA and CDR2 is YSYEKL. As DNA, the CDR3 is TGCGCCAGCAGCCAAATCGGGGGTGTGGGCTACACCTTC. Its protein is CASSQIGGVGYTF.

The rearrangement joins TRBV27 to TRBJ2-3, with 8 bases fitting TRBD2. The germline V gene has CDR1 MNHEY and CDR2 SMNVEV (reference sequence). V lost 5 bases to trimming and J lost 0 bases; unmatched junction nucleotides: 4. The CDR3 has 15 amino acids. CDR3 bases: TGTGCCAGCAGTGTAGCGGGGACTAGCACAGATACGCAGTATTTT. This sequence encodes CASSVAGTSTDTQYF.

This chain joins TRBV9 and TRBJ2-3; 7 positions agree with TRBD2. Per germline, CDR1 SGDLS and CDR2 YYNGEE. This CDR3 contains 18 residues. Trimming took 4 bases from V and 0 from J; bases not matched to a gene: 14. The CDR3 DNA sequence: TGTGCCAGCAGCCGAGACCCATCTAGCGGATCTAGCACAGATACGCAGTATTTT. Its translation: CASSRDPSSGSSTDTQYF. Combining the CDR3 with reference TRBV9 and TRBJ2-3 gives the whole variable domain DSGVTQTPKHLITATGQRVTLRCSPRSGDLSVYWYQQSLDQGLQFLIQYYNGEERAKGNILERFSAQQFPDLHSELNLSSLELGDSALYFCASSRDPSSGSSTDTQYFGPGTRLTVL.

J is TRBJ1-1 and V is TRBV27, with a tentative D call TRBD1 (5 bases). This CDR3 is 13 amino acids long. Per germline, CDR1 MNHEY and CDR2 SMNVEV (reference sequence). V shed 6 bases and J shed 1 base, with 9 bases lying between them. The CDR3 DNA reads as TGTGCCAGCAGAACAGGATCGAACACTGAAGCTTTCTTT. This translates into CASRTGSNTEAFF.

This clone occurred a few times. The V call is TRBV7-3, the J call TRBJ2-2; TRBD1 aligns across 8 bases. The CDR3 is 15 residues long. The junction had 6 bases not matched to a gene; V was cut back by 5 bases and J by 4 bases. Looked up from germline, CDR1 is SGHTA and CDR2 is FQGTGA. Here the CDR3 reads CASSPVGQGTGELFF. The CDR3 nucleotides are TGTGCCAGCAGCCCCGTCGGACAGGGCACCGGGGAGCTGTTTTTT. The whole variable domain, remainder taken from reference TRBV7-3 and TRBJ2-2, is GAGVSQTPSNKVTEKGKYVELRCDPISGHTALYWYRQSLGQGPEFLIYFQGTGAADDSGLPNDRFFAVRPEGSVSTLKIQRTERGDSAVYLCASSPVGQGTGELFFGEGSRLTVL.

The CDR3 reads CASSSRDRDYNEQFF. In DNA form, the CDR3 reads TGTGCCAGCAGCTCCCGGGACAGGGACTACAATGAGCAGTTCTTC. V gene TRBV21-1 combines with J gene TRBJ2-1; TRBD1 is the table's D call, not checked against the DNA. TRBV21-1 is designated a pseudogene. There are 15 residues in the CDR3.

This chain uses TRBV5-6 with TRBJ2-5, with D perhaps assigned TRBD1 or TRBD2 (5 bases each). The J call could be wrong; TRBJ2-7 is a better fit for the DNA end. The CDR3 extends over 13 amino acids. The germline V gene has CDR1 SGHDT and CDR2 YYEEEE. CDR3 sequence reads: CASSWGTDYEQYF. The DNA for the CDR3 is TGTGCCAGCAGCTGGGGGACGGACTACGAGCAGTACTTC.

This chain connects TRBV9 to TRBJ1-2, with 8 bases lining up with TRBD1. V was pared by 4 bases and J by 7 bases, with 9 bases of the junction left unmatched. CDR1 SGDLS and CDR2 YYNGEE come from the germline V gene. The CDR3 loop spans 14 amino acids. The DNA for the CDR3 is TGTGCCAGCAGCCCTCACCTTGACAGGGGTGGCTACACCTTC. Translating it yields CASSPHLDRGGYTF. The full variable domain, rest sourced from reference TRBV9 and TRBJ1-2, is DSGVTQTPKHLITATGQRVTLRCSPRSGDLSVYWYQQSLDQGLQFLIQYYNGEERAKGNILERFSAQQFPDLHSELNLSSLELGDSALYFCASSPHLDRGGYTFGSGTRLTVV.

The genes are TRBV7-9 and TRBJ1-2, with D possibly TRBD1 on 6 matching bases. V shed 4 bases and J shed 1 base, with 13 bases lying between them. The CDR3 is 15 residues long. The germline CDR1 and CDR2 sequences are SEHNR and FQNEAQ (reference sequence). CDR3 DNA: TGTGCCAGCAGCTCCCTGGGGGCGGGTAACTATGGCTACACCTTC. This sequence encodes CASSSLGAGNYGYTF.

CDR3 amino acids: CASSDWRVDTGELFF. The CDR3 nucleotides are TGTGCCAGCAGTGATTGGAGGGTGGACACCGGGGAGCTGTTTTTT. The V gene is TRBV6-1, the J gene TRBJ2-2, with D possibly TRBD2 on 6 matching bases. V shed 3 bases and J shed 3 bases, with 11 bases lying between them. The length of the CDR3 is 15 residues. CDR1 MNHNS and CDR2 SASEGT come from the germline V gene.

The rearrangement links TRBV5-1 to TRBJ1-4; 7 positions match TRBD1. Trimming at V came to 2 bases and at J to 0 bases, leaving 16 bases not matched to a gene. Germline loops: CDR1 SGHRS, CDR2 YFSETQ. The CDR3 length is 20 residues. CDR3 region: CASSFPQVGTDPATNEKLFF. The DNA for the CDR3 is TGCGCCAGCAGCTTTCCACAAGTCGGGACAGACCCTGCAACTAATGAAAAACTGTTTTTT.

The DNA of the CDR3 is TGCGCCAGCAGCGCCCACATCATCGACAGGGGATACAATCAGCCCCAGCATTTT. This sequence encodes CASSAHIIDRGYNQPQHF. V and J are TRBV4-1 and TRBJ1-5, with 8 bases aligning to TRBD1. The CDR3 has 18 amino acids. Trimming took 5 bases from V and 3 from J; bases not matched to a gene: 15. Germline values: CDR1 MGHRA, CDR2 YSYEKL.

This clone came up a few times. J is TRBJ2-7 and V is TRBV4-1; possible D gene TRBD1, 7 bases. CDR1 and CDR2 (germline): MGHRA, YSYEKL. V was cut by 2 bases and J by 3 bases, with 14 bases left in between. The CDR3 length is 15 residues. The CDR3 DNA sequence: TGCGCCAGCAGCCAACCCGCCAGGGGGGACTACGAGCAGTACTTC. As protein: CASSQPARGDYEQYF.

The genes are TRBV6-1 and TRBJ2-1; 12 nucleotides line up with TRBD1. Germline V gene lookup returns CDR1 MNHNS and CDR2 SASEGT. V was clipped by 6 bases and J by 8 bases; unmatched bases: 5. This CDR3 contains 14 residues. CDR3 amino acids: CASSPGQGADEQFF. Here the CDR3 DNA reads TGTGCCAGCAGCCCGGGACAGGGGGCGGATGAGCAGTTCTTC.

The gene calls are TRBV5-4 and TRBJ2-1; D ambiguous. The V and J ends lost 0 bases and 1 base respectively, with 8 bases between them. Germline assignment: CDR1 SGHNT and CDR2 YYREEE (reference sequence). This CDR3 spans 15 amino acids. Here the CDR3 DNA reads TGTGCCAGCAGCTTGGCCCCAGGATCCTACAATGAGCAGTTCTTC. Protein sequence: CASSLAPGSYNEQFF.

For the CDR3, the DNA is TGTGCCAGCAGTGATCCTCCGGGAGGGGGGGGAGATACGCAGTATTTT. Its protein product is CASSDPPGGGGDTQYF. This sequence joins TRBV25-1 and TRBJ2-3; 8 bases are shared with TRBD2. CDR1 and CDR2 from the germline V gene are MGHDK and SYGVNS. Trimming removed 3 bases from V and 5 bases from J; junction bases left unmatched: 10. There are 16 residues in the CDR3.

V gene TRBV9 combines with J gene TRBJ2-1; 10 bases are a match to TRBD1. Germline assignment: CDR1 SGDLS and CDR2 YYNGEE. The CDR3 covers 15 residues. With 3 bases clipped from V and 5 bases from J, the junction kept 5 bases outside the gene matches. The CDR3 region is CASSGGDRGHNEQFF. Here the CDR3 DNA reads TGTGCCAGCAGCGGTGGGGACAGGGGCCACAATGAGCAGTTCTTC.

The chain joins TRBV7-2 to TRBJ2-7; D perhaps matches TRBD1 (6 bases). V shed 6 bases and J shed 3 bases, with 21 bases lying between them. The CDR3 length is 16 residues. Germline-derived CDR1 and CDR2 are SGHTA and FQGNSA. The CDR3 sequence is CASRTTGSASFYEQYF. DNA for the CDR3: TGTGCCAGCAGGACGACAGGCTCAGCTTCCTTCTACGAGCAGTACTTC.

The V gene is TRBV11-2, the J gene TRBJ2-7; 10 bases map to TRBD2. With V trimmed by 6 bases and J by 4 bases, 9 bases remained unmatched. The CDR3 totals 15 residues. Germline-derived CDR1 and CDR2 are SGHAT and FQNNGV. CDR3 sequence (DNA): TGTGCCAGCAGTCCCCAAACTAGCGGGGAGTACGAGCAGTACTTC. Translated: CASSPQTSGEYEQYF.

The chain links TRBV29-1 to TRBJ1-5; D remains unclear. Trimming took off 1 base at V and 11 bases at J, with 15 bases between the two ends. This CDR3 is 13 amino acids long. Germline values: CDR1 SQVTM, CDR2 ANQGSEA. This CDR3 is CSVEGGGGTAQHF. The CDR3 DNA reads TGCAGCGTTGAAGGAGGTGGAGGCACGGCCCAGCATTTT. Looking up the rest from reference TRBV29-1 and TRBJ1-5 gives the full variable domain: SAVISQKPSRDICQRGTSLTIQCQVDSQVTMMFWYRQQPGQSLTLIATANQGSEATYESGFVIDKFPISRPNLTFSTLTVSNMSPEDSSIYLCSVEGGGGTAQHFGDGTRLSIL.